This TCR beta chain came from a study of T-cell memory formation after mild COVID-19. Study background: Across donors, TCR clusters were largely donor specific. General study points: Some clones that responded were present in memory (sampled pre-infection), which suggests cross-reactive memory joined. Clones which contracted sat mainly in CM and EM if CD4+, and in EMRA if CD8+.

Using its own MiXCR run on the 5' RACE reads, TCRdb lists one record per CDR3 protein. The sample has about half a million distinct CDR3 sequences, 15% to 20% seen once. About this clonotype itself: The antigen is unknown.

V was clipped by 3 bases and J by 3 bases, with 10 bases between them. Germline values: CDR1 LNHDA, CDR2 SQIVND (reference sequence). There are 14 residues in the CDR3. The gene calls are TRBV19 and TRBJ2-3; D not certain. The sample comprised PBMCs or a T cell subset sorted from them (not recorded which). This clonotype was sampled from an adult woman who had mild COVID-19 (a few samples of this study predate the infection). Cell type and time point are not known. The CDR3 bases are TGTGCCAGTAGTATGGGGTTTGGGACAGATACGCAGTATTTT. Protein: CASSMGFGTDTQYF.